The rows below give T cell receptor beta chains drawn from one sample of a study of T cell responses to AZD1222 COVID-19 vaccine. Here immunoSEQ multiplex PCR was the method, and the copy in TCRdb shows in-frame clones only, minus some. Of about 160,000 clones listed, 92% are singletons. The source material was peripheral blood, sampled 28 days after the second AZD1222 dose. Receptors were obtained from an adult who received the AZD1222 COVID-19 vaccine. CDR3s include the opening cysteine and the closing phenylalanine or tryptophan. Each record gives: J gene, clone size, D gene, V gene, CDR3 protein, CDR3 DNA. The D gene is left open where the match is weak. For some rows the clone size is stated as once, few or many, or as a class when expanded; others skip it.

J gene: TRBJ2-5; clone size: .; D gene: .; V gene: TRBV2; CDR3 protein: CASMTGQGLGETQYF; CDR3 DNA: TGTGCCAGCATGACCGGCCAGGGTTTGGGGGAGACCCAGTACTTC
J gene: TRBJ1-6; clone size: .; D gene: .; V gene: TRBV27; CDR3 protein: CASSPQRRGPLHF; CDR3 DNA: TGTGCCAGCAGCCCACAGCGGCGGGGTCCCCTCCACTTT
J gene: TRBJ2-1; clone size: once; D gene: TRBD2; V gene: TRBV6-4; CDR3 protein: CASSPLAGGFNEQFF; CDR3 DNA: TGTGCCAGCAGCCCTCTGGCGGGGGGGTTCAATGAGCAGTTCTTC
J gene: TRBJ2-1; clone size: once; D gene: TRBD2; V gene: TRBV7-9; CDR3 protein: CASSSLAGEQFF; CDR3 DNA: TGTGCCAGCAGCTCCTTAGCGGGTGAGCAGTTCTTC
J gene: TRBJ2-3; clone size: .; D gene: TRBD1; V gene: TRBV6-5; CDR3 protein: CASSTPGQGTDTQYF; CDR3 DNA: TGTGCCAGCAGCACTCCGGGACAGGGTACAGATACGCAGTATTTT
J gene: TRBJ1-3; clone size: .; D gene: .; V gene: TRBV11-2; CDR3 protein: CASSLETPFSGNTIYF; CDR3 DNA: TGTGCCAGCAGCTTAGAAACACCATTCTCTGGAAACACCATATATTTT
J gene: TRBJ2-1; clone size: .; D gene: .; V gene: TRBV5-4; CDR3 protein: CASSLTGPNEQFF; CDR3 DNA: TGTGCCAGCAGCTTAACCGGGCCCAATGAGCAGTTCTTC
J gene: TRBJ2-5; clone size: .; D gene: .; V gene: TRBV5-6; CDR3 protein: CASSFWVVIQETQYF; CDR3 DNA: TGTGCCAGCAGCTTTTGGGTGGTGATCCAAGAGACCCAGTACTTC
J gene: TRBJ2-1; clone size: .; D gene: TRBD2; V gene: TRBV6-5; CDR3 protein: CASSLTSGDNEQFF; CDR3 DNA: TGTGCCAGCAGTCTGACTAGCGGGGACAATGAGCAGTTCTTC
J gene: TRBJ1-1; clone size: once; D gene: .; V gene: TRBV10-3; CDR3 protein: CAISGEGTNTEAFF; CDR3 DNA: TGTGCCATCAGTGGGGAGGGAACGAACACTGAAGCTTTCTTT
J gene: TRBJ2-7; clone size: .; D gene: .; V gene: TRBV6-1; CDR3 protein: CASSEALAGYEQYF; CDR3 DNA: TGTGCCAGCAGTGAAGCGCTGGCGGGGTACGAGCAGTACTTC
J gene: TRBJ1-2; clone size: .; D gene: TRBD1; V gene: TRBV6-5; CDR3 protein: CASSRQGTGYTF; CDR3 DNA: TGTGCCAGCAGTCGACAGGGGACCGGCTACACCTTC
J gene: TRBJ1-1; clone size: .; D gene: .; V gene: TRBV6-5; CDR3 protein: CATYRVKNTEAFF; CDR3 DNA: TGTGCCACCTACAGGGTAAAGAACACTGAAGCTTTCTTT
J gene: TRBJ1-4; clone size: once; D gene: .; V gene: TRBV27; CDR3 protein: CASSFTGSIIEKLFF; CDR3 DNA: TGTGCCAGCAGTTTCACAGGGAGTATAATCGAAAAACTGTTTTTT
J gene: TRBJ2-3; clone size: .; D gene: TRBD2; V gene: TRBV5-1; CDR3 protein: CASSLAAPSGITDTQYF; CDR3 DNA: TGCGCCAGCAGCTTGGCGGCCCCTAGCGGGATCACAGATACGCAGTATTTT
J gene: TRBJ2-3; clone size: .; D gene: .; V gene: TRBV6-5; CDR3 protein: CASSSGRGNTQYF; CDR3 DNA: TGTGCCAGCTCCTCCGGGCGGGGCAATACGCAGTATTTT
J gene: TRBJ1-5; clone size: .; D gene: TRBD1; V gene: TRBV27; CDR3 protein: CASSLTGTGAFQPQHF; CDR3 DNA: TGTGCCAGCAGTTTAACGGGGACAGGGGCCTTTCAGCCCCAGCATTTT
J gene: TRBJ1-1; clone size: .; D gene: .; V gene: TRBV6-1; CDR3 protein: CASSEFPEGIGYTEAFF; CDR3 DNA: TGTGCCAGCAGTGAATTCCCCGAGGGGATTGGGTACACTGAAGCTTTCTTT
J gene: TRBJ1-1; clone size: .; D gene: .; V gene: TRBV7-9; CDR3 protein: CASTVRTEAFF; CDR3 DNA: TGTGCCAGCACCGTAAGGACTGAAGCTTTCTTT
J gene: TRBJ1-6; clone size: .; D gene: .; V gene: TRBV11-2; CDR3 protein: CASSLGRPGLQSPLHF; CDR3 DNA: TGTGCCAGCAGCTTAGGAAGACCGGGACTCCAGTCACCCCTCCACTTT
J gene: TRBJ1-2; clone size: .; D gene: .; V gene: TRBV25-1; CDR3 protein: CASRGDGPPNYGYTF; CDR3 DNA: TGTGCCAGCAGGGGGGACGGGCCCCCTAACTATGGCTACACCTTC
J gene: TRBJ1-5; clone size: .; D gene: .; V gene: TRBV6-2/TRBV6-3; CDR3 protein: CASSYSLKGGNQPQHF; CDR3 DNA: TGTGCCAGCAGTTACTCTCTAAAGGGGGGGAATCAGCCCCAGCATTTT
J gene: TRBJ1-4; clone size: .; D gene: .; V gene: TRBV19; CDR3 protein: CASNRLLGGEKLFF; CDR3 DNA: TGTGCCAGTAATCGGCTCCTTGGGGGGGAAAAACTGTTTTTT
J gene: TRBJ1-1; clone size: .; D gene: .; V gene: TRBV6-5; CDR3 protein: CASRQGRDTEAFF; CDR3 DNA: TGTGCCAGCAGACAGGGCAGGGACACTGAAGCTTTCTTT
J gene: TRBJ2-1; clone size: .; D gene: .; V gene: TRBV29-1; CDR3 protein: CSVGLYNNEQFF; CDR3 DNA: TGCAGCGTTGGACTATACAACAATGAGCAGTTCTTC
J gene: TRBJ2-5; clone size: .; D gene: TRBD2; V gene: TRBV14; CDR3 protein: CASSQAVGLAGEARRAQYF; CDR3 DNA: TGTGCCAGCAGCCAGGCGGTCGGACTAGCGGGGGAGGCCCGTAGGGCCCAGTACTTC
J gene: TRBJ2-2; clone size: .; D gene: .; V gene: TRBV10-3; CDR3 protein: CAISEKREEVGELFF; CDR3 DNA: TGTGCCATCAGTGAGAAAAGGGAGGAGGTCGGGGAGCTGTTTTTT
J gene: TRBJ2-2; clone size: .; D gene: .; V gene: TRBV5-8; CDR3 protein: CASSSGRGRGTGELFF; CDR3 DNA: TGTGCCAGCAGCTCCGGGCGGGGTCGGGGCACCGGGGAGCTGTTTTTT
J gene: TRBJ1-1; clone size: few; D gene: TRBD1; V gene: TRBV5-1; CDR3 protein: CASRGVDRARGTEAFF; CDR3 DNA: TGCGCCAGCAGGGGTGTGGACAGGGCTCGAGGAACTGAAGCTTTCTTT
J gene: TRBJ1-5; clone size: .; D gene: .; V gene: TRBV30; CDR3 protein: CACSLGLHNSNQPQHF; CDR3 DNA: TGTGCCTGCTCTCTGGGACTTCATAATAGCAATCAGCCCCAGCATTTT
J gene: TRBJ2-1; clone size: .; D gene: .; V gene: TRBV11-3; CDR3 protein: CASSETDSYNEQFF; CDR3 DNA: TGTGCCAGCAGCGAGACTGATTCCTACAATGAGCAGTTCTTC
J gene: TRBJ2-1; clone size: .; D gene: .; V gene: TRBV5-4; CDR3 protein: CASSLSRDEQFF; CDR3 DNA: TGTGCCAGCAGCTTGAGCAGGGACGAGCAGTTCTTC
J gene: TRBJ1-3; clone size: .; D gene: .; V gene: TRBV6-5; CDR3 protein: CASSYSSTPGNTIYF; CDR3 DNA: TGTGCCAGCAGTTACTCGAGTACCCCTGGAAACACCATATATTTT
J gene: TRBJ1-5; clone size: .; D gene: .; V gene: TRBV5-1; CDR3 protein: CASSQTGASNQPQHF; CDR3 DNA: TGCGCCAGCAGCCAGACAGGAGCAAGCAATCAGCCCCAGCATTTT
J gene: TRBJ1-4; clone size: .; D gene: .; V gene: TRBV9; CDR3 protein: CASSVYFGREEKLFF; CDR3 DNA: TGTGCCAGCAGCGTCTATTTTGGCAGAGAGGAAAAACTGTTTTTT
J gene: TRBJ2-1; clone size: .; D gene: TRBD2; V gene: TRBV12-3/TRBV12-4; CDR3 protein: CASTSGGANEQFF; CDR3 DNA: TGTGCCAGCACTAGCGGGGGGGCCAATGAGCAGTTCTTC
J gene: TRBJ2-7; clone size: few; D gene: TRBD1; V gene: TRBV5-6; CDR3 protein: CASSFQGAWEQYF; CDR3 DNA: TGTGCCAGCAGCTTTCAGGGGGCGTGGGAGCAGTACTTC
J gene: TRBJ1-6; clone size: .; D gene: .; V gene: TRBV7-9; CDR3 protein: CASSLGEGRKSPLHF; CDR3 DNA: TGTGCCAGCAGCTTAGGGGAGGGGAGGAAGTCACCCCTCCACTTT
J gene: TRBJ2-2; clone size: many; D gene: TRBD1; V gene: TRBV7-9; CDR3 protein: CASRPGQGGSGELFF; CDR3 DNA: TGTGCCAGCAGACCGGGACAGGGAGGTTCCGGGGAGCTGTTTTTT
J gene: TRBJ1-2; clone size: .; D gene: TRBD1; V gene: TRBV5-6; CDR3 protein: CASSLGQANYGYTF; CDR3 DNA: TGTGCCAGCAGCTTAGGACAGGCCAACTATGGCTACACCTTC
J gene: TRBJ1-3; clone size: .; D gene: TRBD1; V gene: TRBV10-3; CDR3 protein: CAISANRGTGNTIYF; CDR3 DNA: TGTGCCATCAGTGCGAACAGGGGTACTGGAAACACCATATATTTT
J gene: TRBJ1-3; clone size: .; D gene: .; V gene: TRBV3-1/TRBV3-2; CDR3 protein: CASSQDRGWSHTIYF; CDR3 DNA: TGTGCCAGCAGCCAAGATCGCGGGTGGAGTCACACCATATATTTT
J gene: TRBJ1-6; clone size: .; D gene: .; V gene: TRBV6-1; CDR3 protein: CASSETQPRYRSPLHF; CDR3 DNA: TGTGCCAGCAGTGAGACCCAGCCCAGGTATCGATCACCCCTCCACTTT
J gene: TRBJ1-1; clone size: .; D gene: TRBD1; V gene: TRBV5-1; CDR3 protein: CASSPTGGWNTEAFF; CDR3 DNA: TGCGCCAGCAGCCCGACAGGGGGCTGGAACACTGAAGCTTTCTTT
J gene: TRBJ2-2; clone size: once; D gene: .; V gene: TRBV24-1; CDR3 protein: CATSDWAGSNTGELFF; CDR3 DNA: TGTGCCACCAGTGATTGGGCAGGCTCGAACACCGGGGAGCTGTTTTTT
J gene: TRBJ1-1; clone size: .; D gene: .; V gene: TRBV18; CDR3 protein: CANSRDEDTEAFF; CDR3 DNA: TGTGCCAATTCTCGGGATGAGGACACTGAAGCTTTCTTT
J gene: TRBJ1-2; clone size: .; D gene: .; V gene: TRBV27; CDR3 protein: CASSFTAGGLDYGYTF; CDR3 DNA: TGTGCCAGCAGTTTTACCGCCGGGGGGCTAGACTATGGCTACACCTTC
J gene: TRBJ2-2; clone size: .; D gene: .; V gene: TRBV20-1; CDR3 protein: CSASPGATGELFF; CDR3 DNA: TGCAGTGCTAGTCCGGGGGCCACCGGGGAGCTGTTTTTT
J gene: TRBJ1-4; clone size: .; D gene: TRBD1; V gene: TRBV6-5; CDR3 protein: CASRPTGMRLFF; CDR3 DNA: TGTGCCAGCAGACCGACAGGGATGAGGCTGTTTTTT